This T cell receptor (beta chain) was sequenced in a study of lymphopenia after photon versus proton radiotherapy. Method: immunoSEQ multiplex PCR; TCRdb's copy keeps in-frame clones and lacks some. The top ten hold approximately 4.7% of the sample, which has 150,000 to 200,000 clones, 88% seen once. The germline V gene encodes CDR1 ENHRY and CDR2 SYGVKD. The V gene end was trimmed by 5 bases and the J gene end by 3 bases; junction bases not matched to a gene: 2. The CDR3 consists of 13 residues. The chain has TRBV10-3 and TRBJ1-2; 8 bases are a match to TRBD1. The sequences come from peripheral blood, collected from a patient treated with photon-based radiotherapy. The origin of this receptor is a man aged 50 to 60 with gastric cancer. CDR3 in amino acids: CAISLDRDYGYTF. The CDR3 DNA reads TGTGCCATCAGTCTGGACAGGGACTATGGCTACACCTTC.